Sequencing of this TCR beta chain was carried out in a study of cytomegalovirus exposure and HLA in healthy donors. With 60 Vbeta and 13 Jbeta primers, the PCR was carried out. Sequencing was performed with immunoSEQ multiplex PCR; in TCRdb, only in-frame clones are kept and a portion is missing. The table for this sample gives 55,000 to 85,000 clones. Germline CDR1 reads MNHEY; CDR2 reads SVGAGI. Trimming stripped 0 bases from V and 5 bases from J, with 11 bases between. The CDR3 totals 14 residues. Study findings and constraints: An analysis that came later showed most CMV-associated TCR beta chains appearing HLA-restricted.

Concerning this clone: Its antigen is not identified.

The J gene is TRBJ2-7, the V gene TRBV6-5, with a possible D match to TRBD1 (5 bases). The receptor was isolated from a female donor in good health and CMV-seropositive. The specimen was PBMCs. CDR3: CASSYSPGYNEQYF. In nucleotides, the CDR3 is TGTGCCAGCAGTTACTCTCCAGGGTATAACGAGCAGTACTTC.